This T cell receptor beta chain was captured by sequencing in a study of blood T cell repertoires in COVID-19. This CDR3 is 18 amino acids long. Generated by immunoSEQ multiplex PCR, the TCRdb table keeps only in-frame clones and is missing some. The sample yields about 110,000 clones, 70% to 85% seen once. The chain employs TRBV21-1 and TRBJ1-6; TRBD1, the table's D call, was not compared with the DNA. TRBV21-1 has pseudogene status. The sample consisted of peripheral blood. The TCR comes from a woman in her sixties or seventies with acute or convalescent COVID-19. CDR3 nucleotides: TGTGCCAGCAGCAAAGTGGGGGCCAAGGGCTCCTATAATTCACCCCTCCACTTT. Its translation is CASSKVGAKGSYNSPLHF.